This passage covers 28 T cell receptor beta chains from one sample sequenced in a study of T cell changes during pregnancy in multiple sclerosis (dated by TCRdb to between 2017 and 2020). Preparation of the library involved the immunoSEQ multiplex PCR assay. Held by TCRdb, this immuneACCESS table contains in-frame sequences only and omits some clones. Under half of the omission traces to an unresolved V gene where checked; the cause of the rest is unknown. The sample profile shows some 60,000 clones; over 80% of them were found once. The ten largest clonotypes hold 0.7% to 0.8% of the sample. This material consisted of CD4+ T cells from peripheral blood mononuclear cells, taken in the first trimester of pregnancy. These receptors were obtained from a female donor with multiple sclerosis, enrolled in a pregnancy study.

The V gene is TRBV7-3, the J gene TRBJ1-1, with TRBD1 matching 7 bases. The CDR3 sequence is 13 residues long. V trimming: 1 base; J trimming: 4 bases; junction bases outside the gene matches: 0. Germline lookup yields CDR1 SGHTA and CDR2 FQGTGA. For the CDR3, the DNA is TGTGCCAGCAGCTTAAAGGGGGCCACTGAAGCTTTCTTT. Translated, it gives CASSLKGATEAFF.

The chain joins TRBV5-1 to TRBJ1-2; D remains ambiguous. Trimming took off 0 bases at V and 6 bases at J, with 12 bases between the two ends. Germline CDR1 is SGHRS and CDR2 is YFSETQ. The CDR3 consists of 14 residues. CDR3: CASSLAETPHGYTF. CDR3 DNA: TGCGCCAGCAGCTTGGCCGAGACACCCCATGGCTACACCTTC. Full variable domain (rest looked up from reference TRBV5-1 and TRBJ1-2): KAGVTQTPRYLIKTRGQQVTLSCSPISGHRSVSWYQQTPGQGLQFLFEYFSETQRNKGNFPGRFSGRQFSNSRSEMNVSTLELGDSALYLCASSLAETPHGYTFGSGTRLTVV.

This clone is a singleton in its sample. V usage is TRBV19 and J usage is TRBJ2-7; 7 positions agree with TRBD2. V lost 4 bases, J lost 2 bases, and 8 bases stayed unmatched. This CDR3 region has 15 residues. Germline CDR1 and CDR2: LNHDA and SQIVND (reference sequence). Written as DNA, the CDR3 is TGTGCCAGTAGTACTCTAGCGGACCGTCCCTACGAGCAGTACTTC. Protein product: CASSTLADRPYEQYF. Combining the CDR3 with reference TRBV19 and TRBJ2-7 gives the whole variable domain DGGITQSPKYLFRKEGQNVTLSCEQNLNHDAMYWYRQDPGQGLRLIYYSQIVNDFQKGDIAEGYSVSREKKESFPLTVTSAQKNPTAFYLCASSTLADRPYEQYFGPGTRLTVT.

The chain carries TRBV19 and TRBJ1-4; D call uncertain. CDR3 size: 16 residues. Germline V lookup: CDR1 LNHDA, CDR2 SQIVND (reference sequence). The germline V and J ends were trimmed by 7 bases and 4 bases, with 19 bases remaining between them. In DNA, the CDR3 is TGTGCCAGTACCTCATCGGTAAGGAGCCATAATGAAAAACTGTTTTTT. Amino acids: CASTSSVRSHNEKLFF.

V usage is TRBV6-6 and J usage is TRBJ1-1, with D possibly matching TRBD1 (5 bases). Germline V gene lookup returns CDR1 MNHNY and CDR2 SVGAGI (reference sequence). The CDR3 length is 14 residues. V lost 5 bases to trimming and J lost 5 bases, with 15 bases between them. For the CDR3, the DNA is TGTGCCAGCAGTCGAGAAGGACCAGGGACTGAAGCTTTCTTT. Amino acid sequence: CASSREGPGTEAFF.

J is TRBJ2-5 and V is TRBV9; 7 bases are shared with TRBD1. CDR3 size: 13 residues. Per the germline V gene, CDR1 is SGDLS and CDR2 is YYNGEE. With 5 bases clipped from V and 5 bases from J, the junction kept 6 bases outside the gene matches. The CDR3 coding sequence is TGTGCCAGCAGAAAGACAGGGAGTGAGACCCAGTACTTC. The encoded protein is CASRKTGSETQYF.

The chain has TRBV4-2 and TRBJ2-7; 7 bases match TRBD1. This CDR3 is 15 amino acids long. Germline V gives CDR1 LGHNA, CDR2 YNFKEQ. The junction had 10 bases not matched to a gene; V was cut back by 4 bases and J by 4 bases. Here the CDR3 DNA reads TGTGCCAGCAGCCGGGATAGACAGGGTGGGTACGAGCAGTACTTC. It encodes CASSRDRQGGYEQYF.

The chain uses TRBV6-1 and TRBJ2-7, with 8 positions matching TRBD2. Germline loops: CDR1 MNHNS, CDR2 SASEGT. Germline trimming cut 6 bases from V and 1 base from J; bases unmatched to any gene: 8. CDR3 length: 15 residues. CDR3 loop: CASRARGGPSYEQYF. The CDR3, as DNA: TGTGCCAGCAGGGCCCGCGGGGGGCCTTCCTACGAGCAGTACTTC.

The rearrangement uses TRBV5-6 and TRBJ2-5; a possible D gene is TRBD2 (7 bases). CDR3 size: 15 residues. Germline loops: CDR1 SGHDT, CDR2 YYEEEE. V lost 0 bases to trimming and J lost 5 bases, with 14 bases between them. CDR3 coding DNA: TGTGCCAGCAGCTTGGTCGGGGGGCCTGCGGAGACCCAGTACTTC. Its translation is CASSLVGGPAETQYF.

The chain employs TRBV6-5 and TRBJ2-7, with 7 bases that match TRBD1. CDR1 is MNHEY and CDR2 is SVGAGI in the germline V gene. The CDR3 consists of 15 residues. V shed 5 bases and J 0 bases; nucleotides not matched to a gene: 7. CDR3 nucleotide sequence: TGTGCCAGCAGTGTGAGGGGGCGAGTCTCCTACGAGCAGTACTTC. Translation: CASSVRGRVSYEQYF.

The chain joins TRBV19 to TRBJ1-3; D is ambiguous. This CDR3 region has 14 residues. Trimming pared 9 bases from V and 0 bases from J, leaving 12 bases between. CDR1 is LNHDA, CDR2 SQIVND, per germline (reference sequence). This CDR3 reads CASRSGSSGNTIYF. CDR3 bases: TGTGCCAGCCGAAGCGGAAGCTCTGGAAACACCATATATTTT.

The count of this clone is one. The chain uses TRBV7-2 and TRBJ1-1; 10 bases are a match to TRBD1. Germline V gives CDR1 SGHTA, CDR2 FQGNSA. V lost 5 bases and J lost 11; bases outside the gene matches: 14. CDR3 length: 15 amino acids. CDR3 protein: CASSPDRGSSWGAFF. DNA for the CDR3: TGTGCCAGCAGCCCGGACAGGGGGAGCAGTTGGGGGGCTTTCTTT. Full variable domain (outside the CDR3, taken from reference TRBV7-2 and TRBJ1-1): GAGVSQSPSNKVTEKGKDVELRCDPISGHTALYWYRQSLGQGLEFLIYFQGNSAPDKSGLPSDRFSAERTGGSVSTLTIQRTQQEDSAVYLCASSPDRGSSWGAFFGQGTRLTVV.

This clone was found a few times. The V call is TRBV5-6, the J call TRBJ1-2, with 10 bases lining up with TRBD1. CDR3 length: 13 residues. Germline-derived CDR1 and CDR2 are SGHDT and YYEEEE. The trim removed 4 bases at V and 5 bases at J, leaving 2 bases unmatched. Here the CDR3 reads CASSPGQGYGYTF. Written as DNA, the CDR3 is TGTGCCAGCAGCCCGGGACAGGGGTATGGCTACACCTTC.

The rearrangement uses TRBV6-5 and TRBJ1-1; tentative D call: TRBD1 (5 bases). This CDR3 region has 15 residues. V was trimmed by 0 bases and J by 2 bases, leaving 10 bases between them. Germline V gene data show CDR1 as MNHEY and CDR2 as SVGAGI. The CDR3 region is CASSYSRQTNTEAFF. CDR3 DNA sequence: TGTGCCAGCAGTTACTCCCGACAGACAAACACTGAAGCTTTCTTT.

A few counts support this clone. The gene calls are TRBV9 and TRBJ1-6, with D possibly TRBD1 on 5 matching bases. This CDR3 contains 15 residues. Trimming pared 3 bases from V and 7 bases from J, leaving 14 bases between. Per germline, CDR1 SGDLS and CDR2 YYNGEE. The CDR3 bases are TGTGCCAGCAGCGCCGCGGGCCGGGGGAATTCACCCCTCCACTTT. It yields the protein CASSAAGRGNSPLHF.

The V call is TRBV9, the J call TRBJ1-2, with TRBD1 as a possible D gene (5 bases). Germline V gene lookup returns CDR1 SGDLS and CDR2 YYNGEE. This CDR3 has 16 amino acids. The V gene lost 0 bases and the J gene lost 2 bases, with 14 bases spanning the gap. CDR3 residues: CASSVVPGPANYGYTF. CDR3 DNA: TGTGCCAGCAGCGTAGTTCCAGGGCCAGCAAACTATGGCTACACCTTC.

The CDR3 is CASRPLGTNTDTQYF. In DNA, the CDR3 is TGTGCCAGCAGACCTCTAGGCACTAACACAGATACGCAGTATTTT. V gene TRBV6-6 combines with J gene TRBJ2-3, with D hard to call. Germline V lookup: CDR1 MNHNY, CDR2 SVGAGI (reference sequence). The CDR3 totals 15 residues. The V and J ends lost 6 bases and 2 bases respectively, with 15 bases between them.

This rearrangement joins TRBV18 to TRBJ1-1; 8 bases are a match to TRBD1. The germline CDR1 and CDR2 sequences are KGHSH and LQKENI. Unmatched junction bases numbered 13, after V lost 8 bases and J lost 5 bases. This CDR3 has 15 residues. CDR3 nucleotides: TGTGCCAGCGCACAGATCCAGGGGGCGCTGACTGAAGCTTTCTTT. Its translation: CASAQIQGALTEAFF.

This chain joins TRBV14 and TRBJ2-7; 9 bases fit TRBD1. CDR3 length: 16 amino acids. V lost 4 bases, J lost 4 bases, and 11 bases stayed unmatched. Per germline, CDR1 SGHDN and CDR2 FVKESK. CDR3 sequence: CASSRRFGTGLYEQYF. The CDR3 nucleotides read TGTGCCAGCAGCCGACGATTCGGGACAGGGCTTTACGAGCAGTACTTC.

The rearrangement joins TRBV23-1 to TRBJ1-1; 8 bases match TRBD1. TRBV23-1 belongs to the ORF category, with a function that is uncertain. With V trimmed by 0 bases and J by 3 bases, 9 bases remained unmatched. The CDR3 contains 17 residues. The CDR3 loop reads CASSQSPAGGSDTEAFF. The CDR3 coding sequence is TGCGCCAGCAGTCAATCGCCCGCAGGGGGCAGCGACACTGAAGCTTTCTTT.

The CDR3 loop reads CASSPLPGVYGYTF. CDR3 sequence (DNA): TGTGCCAGCTCACCACTCCCAGGGGTCTATGGCTACACCTTC. The chain is built from TRBV18 and TRBJ1-2, with D maybe TRBD1 (6 bases). V was cut by 1 base and J by 4 bases, with 10 bases left in between. The length of the CDR3 is 14 residues. Germline CDR1 reads KGHSH; CDR2 reads LQKENI.

There are a few counts of this clone. The chain uses TRBV7-2 and TRBJ1-1, with a weak D call TRBD1 (5 bases). The V gene lost 4 bases and the J gene lost 7 bases, with 13 bases spanning the gap. Germline-derived CDR1 and CDR2 are SGHTA and FQGNSA. The CDR3 spans 13 residues. The CDR3 sequence is CASSSTRQIEAFF. CDR3 in DNA: TGTGCCAGCAGCTCCACCAGACAGATTGAAGCTTTCTTT.

The chain couples TRBV9 to TRBJ2-7, with 7 bases matching TRBD1. J was trimmed by 4 bases and V by 0 bases; bases with no gene match: 7. The CDR3 covers 15 residues. Germline V CDR1 and CDR2: SGDLS, YYNGEE. The CDR3 loop reads CASSVGQGVGYEQYF. The CDR3 DNA reads TGTGCCAGCAGCGTAGGCCAGGGGGTGGGTTACGAGCAGTACTTC.

This chain uses TRBV5-1 with TRBJ2-7; maybe TRBD1 (5 bases). Trimming shortened V by 3 bases and J by 5 bases, and 15 bases separated the two germline ends. Germline V CDR1 and CDR2: SGHRS, YFSETQ. CDR3 length equals 14 residues. CDR3 bases: TGCGCCAGCAGCTCCGAGAAGGGGTTCAACGAGCAGTACTTC. This sequence encodes CASSSEKGFNEQYF. The whole variable domain, remainder taken from reference TRBV5-1 and TRBJ2-7, is KAGVTQTPRYLIKTRGQQVTLSCSPISGHRSVSWYQQTPGQGLQFLFEYFSETQRNKGNFPGRFSGRQFSNSRSEMNVSTLELGDSALYLCASSSEKGFNEQYFGPGTRLTVT.

The chain recombines TRBV12-5 with TRBJ1-5, with unresolved D. V gave up 5 bases and J gave up 7 bases, with 18 bases separating them. Germline values: CDR1 LGHNT, CDR2 FRNRAP. This CDR3 has 15 amino acids. As DNA, the CDR3 is TGTGCTAGTGGTCCTTGGGAGGGTGTCGGGCAGCCCCAGCATTTT. Its translation: CASGPWEGVGQPQHF. Full variable domain (missing parts from reference TRBV12-5 and TRBJ1-5): DARVTQTPRHKVTEMGQEVTMRCQPILGHNTVFWYRQTMMQGLELLAYFRNRAPLDDSGMPKDRFSAEMPDATLATLKIQPSEPRDSAVYFCASGPWEGVGQPQHFGDGTRLSIL.

The V call is TRBV9, the J call TRBJ1-2; D perhaps matches TRBD1 (5 bases). This CDR3 region has 16 residues. With 0 bases removed from V and 8 bases from J, the gap between germline ends came to 20 bases. The germline gives CDR1 SGDLS, CDR2 YYNGEE. The CDR3, as DNA: TGTGCCAGCAGCGTAGAGGAGGGGATGAGGGTCGAGGGCTACACCTTC. This encodes CASSVEEGMRVEGYTF. Full variable domain (remainder filled in from reference TRBV9 and TRBJ1-2): DSGVTQTPKHLITATGQRVTLRCSPRSGDLSVYWYQQSLDQGLQFLIQYYNGEERAKGNILERFSAQQFPDLHSELNLSSLELGDSALYFCASSVEEGMRVEGYTFGSGTRLTVV.

V gene TRBV7-3 combines with J gene TRBJ2-7; 9 bases are shared with TRBD1. Germline V gene sequence: CDR1 SGHTA, CDR2 FQGTGA. The CDR3 runs 15 residues. The trim removed 3 bases at V and 1 base at J, leaving 4 bases unmatched. In DNA, the CDR3 is TGTGCCAGCAGCTTTAACGGACAGGGGTCCTACGAGCAGTACTTC. This codes for CASSFNGQGSYEQYF.

The chain recombines TRBV14 with TRBJ1-1; perhaps TRBD1 as D (6 bases). This CDR3 has 14 amino acids. CDR1 and CDR2 (germline): SGHDN, FVKESK. Trimming took 2 bases from V and 1 from J, leaving 8 bases between them. This CDR3 reads CASSQRGRNTEAFF. The CDR3 bases are TGTGCCAGCAGCCAAAGGGGGAGGAACACTGAAGCTTTCTTT.